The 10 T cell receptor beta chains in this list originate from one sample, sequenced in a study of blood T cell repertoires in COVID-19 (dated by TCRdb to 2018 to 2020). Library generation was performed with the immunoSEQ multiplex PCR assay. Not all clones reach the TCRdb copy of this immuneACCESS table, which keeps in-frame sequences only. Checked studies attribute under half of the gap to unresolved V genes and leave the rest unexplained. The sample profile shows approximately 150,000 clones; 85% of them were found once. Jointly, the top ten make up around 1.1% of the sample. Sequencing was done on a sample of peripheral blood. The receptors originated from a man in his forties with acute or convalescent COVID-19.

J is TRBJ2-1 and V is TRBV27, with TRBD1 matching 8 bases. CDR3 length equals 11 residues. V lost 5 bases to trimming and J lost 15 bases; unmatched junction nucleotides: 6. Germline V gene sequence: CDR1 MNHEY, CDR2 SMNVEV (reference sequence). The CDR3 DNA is TGTGCCAGCAGTACCCGACAGGGGTTGTTCTTC. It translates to CASSTRQGLFF.

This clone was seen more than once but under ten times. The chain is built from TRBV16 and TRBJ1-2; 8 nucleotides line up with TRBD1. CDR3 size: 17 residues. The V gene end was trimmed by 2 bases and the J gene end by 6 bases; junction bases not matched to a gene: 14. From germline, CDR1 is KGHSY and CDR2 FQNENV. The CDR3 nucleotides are TGTGCCAGCAGCCAAGGGGTTGGCAGGGGGCGTGTTGATGGCTACACCTTC. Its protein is CASSQGVGRGRVDGYTF.

The CDR3 DNA sequence: TGTGCCAGCAGCCAAGATTTGGAACAGTTCAATCAGCCCCAGCATTTT. It is translated as CASSQDLEQFNQPQHF. The gene calls are TRBV4-2 and TRBJ1-5; no reliable D call. CDR1 LGHNA and CDR2 YNFKEQ come from the germline V gene. CDR3 size: 16 residues. Trimming stripped 0 bases from V and 3 bases from J, with 12 bases between.

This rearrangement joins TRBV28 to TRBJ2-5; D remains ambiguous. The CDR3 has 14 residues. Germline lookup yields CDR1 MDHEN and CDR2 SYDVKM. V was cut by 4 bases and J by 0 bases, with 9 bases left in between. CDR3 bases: TGTGCCAGCAGTTCTATAGCAGACCAAGAGACCCAGTACTTC. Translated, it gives CASSSIADQETQYF.

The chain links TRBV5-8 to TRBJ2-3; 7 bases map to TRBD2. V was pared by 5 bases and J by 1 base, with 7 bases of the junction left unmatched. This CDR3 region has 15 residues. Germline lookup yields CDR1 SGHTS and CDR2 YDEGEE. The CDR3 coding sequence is TGTGCCAGCAGTCTCGGGAGGATCGGCACAGATACGCAGTATTTT. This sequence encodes CASSLGRIGTDTQYF.

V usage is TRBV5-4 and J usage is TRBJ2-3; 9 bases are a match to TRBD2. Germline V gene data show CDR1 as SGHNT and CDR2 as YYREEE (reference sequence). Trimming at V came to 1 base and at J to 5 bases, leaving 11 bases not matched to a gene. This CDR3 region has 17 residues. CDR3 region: CASSLQLGRGGGDTQYF. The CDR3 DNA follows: TGTGCCAGCAGCTTGCAGTTGGGGCGGGGGGGCGGAGATACGCAGTATTTT. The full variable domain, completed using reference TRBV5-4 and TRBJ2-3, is ETGVTQSPTHLIKTRGQQVTLRCSSQSGHNTVSWYQQALGQGPQFIFQYYREEENGRGNFPPRFSGLQFPNYSSELNVNALELDDSALYLCASSLQLGRGGGDTQYFGPGTRLTVL.

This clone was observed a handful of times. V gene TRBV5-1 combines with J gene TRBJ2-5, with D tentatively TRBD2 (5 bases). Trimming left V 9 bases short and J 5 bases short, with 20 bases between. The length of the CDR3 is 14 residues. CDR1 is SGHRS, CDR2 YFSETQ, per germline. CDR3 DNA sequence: TGCGCCACCCGCCGGGAAGGAGGACCGGAGACCCAGTACTTC. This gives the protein CATRREGGPETQYF.

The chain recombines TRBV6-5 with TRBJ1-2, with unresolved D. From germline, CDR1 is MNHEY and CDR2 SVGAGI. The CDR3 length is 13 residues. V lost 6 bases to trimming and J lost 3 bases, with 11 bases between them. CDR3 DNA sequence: TGTGCCAGCAGCCAATTTCGGGACTATGGCTACACCTTC. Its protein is CASSQFRDYGYTF.

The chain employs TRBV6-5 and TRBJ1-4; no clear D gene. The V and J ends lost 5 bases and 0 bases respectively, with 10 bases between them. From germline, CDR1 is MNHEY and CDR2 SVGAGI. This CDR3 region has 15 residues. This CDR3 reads CASSPEGATNEKLFF. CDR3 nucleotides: TGTGCCAGCAGTCCCGAGGGTGCAACTAATGAAAAACTGTTTTTT.

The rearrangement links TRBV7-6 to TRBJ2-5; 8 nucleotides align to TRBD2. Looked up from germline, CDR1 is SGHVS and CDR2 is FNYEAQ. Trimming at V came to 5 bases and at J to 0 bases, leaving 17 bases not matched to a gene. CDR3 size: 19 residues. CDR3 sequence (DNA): TGTGCCAGCAGCCGCCGCCGGAAAGCGGGGGACCCGTACCAAGAGACCCAGTACTTC. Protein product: CASSRRRKAGDPYQETQYF.